These 8 T cell receptor beta chains came from one sample sequenced in a study of cytomegalovirus exposure and HLA in healthy donors. The PCR had 60 Vbeta and 13 Jbeta primers. Some clones are missing from TCRdb's copy, which holds only in-frame ones; the method was immunoSEQ multiplex PCR. This table has 120,000 or so clones, over 60% appearing once. Source material: PBMCs. Receptors originate from a man younger than 35 in good health and CMV-seronegative.

The chain couples TRBV11-2 to TRBJ2-5; 11 positions match TRBD2. Looked up from germline, CDR1 is SGHAT and CDR2 is FQNNGV. V gave up 4 bases and J gave up 0 bases; unmatched junction bases: 1. This CDR3 has 15 residues. CDR3 sequence reads: CASSSSGGYQETQYF. The CDR3 nucleotides read TGTGCCAGCAGCTCTAGCGGGGGGTACCAAGAGACCCAGTACTTC.

The chain employs TRBV19 and TRBJ1-1, with D perhaps TRBD1 (5 bases). Per germline, CDR1 LNHDA and CDR2 SQIVND (reference sequence). V lost 4 bases and J lost 4, with 16 bases in between. CDR3 length equals 15 residues. The DNA of the CDR3 is TGTGCCAGTAGTACCCGGCAAGGGAGGGGCACTGAAGCTTTCTTT. Its translation is CASSTRQGRGTEAFF.

The chain employs TRBV10-1 and TRBJ1-1; D remains unclear. V was cut by 6 bases and J by 1 base, with 9 bases left in between. This CDR3 comprises 13 residues. Germline V lookup: CDR1 WNHNN, CDR2 SYGVQD (reference sequence). The CDR3 coding sequence is TGCGCCAGCAGCCCGACTCGGAACACTGAAGCTTTCTTT. This sequence encodes CASSPTRNTEAFF.

The rearrangement joins TRBV7-2 to TRBJ1-6, with unresolved D. CDR1 and CDR2 (germline): SGHTA, FQGNSA. V dropped 10 bases and J dropped 11 bases, with 21 bases sitting between them. The CDR3 is made up of 14 amino acids. The CDR3 DNA reads TGTGCCACGGTTACTGACGCGGGTTTGACACCCCTCCACTTT. Translating gives CATVTDAGLTPLHF.

The chain employs TRBV6-1 and TRBJ2-1, with TRBD2 as a possible D gene (5 bases). CDR1 MNHNS and CDR2 SASEGT come from the germline V gene. The V end lost 2 bases, the J end lost 4 bases, and 15 bases lay between the germline ends. CDR3 length: 16 residues. Written as DNA, the CDR3 is TGTGCCAGCAGTGAACGATTAGGACTCGTATACAATGAGCAGTTCTTC. This sequence encodes CASSERLGLVYNEQFF.

This clone was recorded once. J is TRBJ2-2 and V is TRBV5-1; 15 bases are shared with TRBD2. Unmatched junction bases numbered 5, after V lost 4 bases and J lost 1 base. The CDR3 runs 18 residues. Per the germline V gene, CDR1 is SGHRS and CDR2 is YFSETQ. CDR3 in amino acids: CASSPGLAGGRNTGELFF. DNA for the CDR3: TGCGCCAGCAGCCCAGGACTAGCGGGGGGGCGGAACACCGGGGAGCTGTTTTTT.

The J gene is TRBJ2-2, the V gene TRBV4-1, with a possible D match to TRBD2 (7 bases). Germline CDR1 and CDR2: MGHRA and YSYEKL. Trimming pared 2 bases from V and 7 bases from J, leaving 17 bases between. The CDR3 is made up of 16 amino acids. DNA for the CDR3: TGCGCCAGCAGCCAACCTGAGGGGGGGTACGGCGGGGAGCTGTTTTTT. Protein product: CASSQPEGGYGGELFF.

Turning to this clone: This same CDR3 is encoded by further DNA sequences in the sample. The rearrangement links TRBV6-5 to TRBJ2-3; a weak D match, TRBD2 (5 bases). Germline V gene data show CDR1 as MNHEY and CDR2 as SVGAGI. Trimming cost V 2 bases and J 0 bases, with 9 bases left between them. The CDR3 is made up of 15 amino acids. The CDR3 DNA reads TGTGCCAGCAGTTACGGAGGCGGGAGCACAGATACGCAGTATTTT. Its translation is CASSYGGGSTDTQYF.